This TCR beta chain was retrieved from a study of beta chain features in type 1 diabetes. This CDR3 region has 14 residues. Trimming took 3 bases from V and 4 from J, leaving 12 bases between them. Germline CDR1 reads MNHEY; CDR2 reads SMNVEV (reference sequence). The investigators reverse transcribed all of the isolated RNA, so they sequenced expressed TCRB transcripts. Here immunoSEQ multiplex PCR was the method, and the copy in TCRdb shows in-frame clones only, minus some. The sample has roughly 330,000 clones; roughly 9.6% are singletons. The source of this sequence is a woman in her 30s in good health. V usage is TRBV27 and J usage is TRBJ1-2, with D unclear. The sequenced material came from naive CD4+ T cells from blood. This chain's CDR3 is CASSFRELPYGYTF. The CDR3 DNA reads as TGTGCCAGCAGTTTTAGGGAGCTTCCCTATGGCTACACCTTC.